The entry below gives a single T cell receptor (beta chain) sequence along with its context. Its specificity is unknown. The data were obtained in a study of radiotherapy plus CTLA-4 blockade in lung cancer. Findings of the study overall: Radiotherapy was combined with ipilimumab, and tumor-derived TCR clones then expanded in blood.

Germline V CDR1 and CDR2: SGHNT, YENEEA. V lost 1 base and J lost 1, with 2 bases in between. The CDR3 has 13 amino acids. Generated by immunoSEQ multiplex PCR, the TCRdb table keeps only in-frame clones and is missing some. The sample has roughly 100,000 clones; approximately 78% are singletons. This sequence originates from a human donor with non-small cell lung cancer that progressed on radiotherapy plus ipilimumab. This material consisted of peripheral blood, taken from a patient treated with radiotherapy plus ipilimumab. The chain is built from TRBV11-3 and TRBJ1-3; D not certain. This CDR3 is CASSLGSGNTIYF. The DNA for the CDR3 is TGTGCCAGCAGCTTAGGATCTGGAAACACCATATATTTT.